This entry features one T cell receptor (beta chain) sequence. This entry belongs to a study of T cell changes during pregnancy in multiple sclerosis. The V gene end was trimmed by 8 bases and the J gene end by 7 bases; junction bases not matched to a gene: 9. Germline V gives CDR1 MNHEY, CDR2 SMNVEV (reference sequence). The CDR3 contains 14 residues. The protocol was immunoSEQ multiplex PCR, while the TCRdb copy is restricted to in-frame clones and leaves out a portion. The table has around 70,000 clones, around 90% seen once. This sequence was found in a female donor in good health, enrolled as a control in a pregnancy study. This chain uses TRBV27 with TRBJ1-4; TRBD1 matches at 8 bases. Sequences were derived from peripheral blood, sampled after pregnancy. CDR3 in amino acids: CASRRLQGAEKLFF. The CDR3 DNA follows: TGTGCCAGCCGAAGGTTGCAGGGGGCTGAAAAACTGTTTTTT.